The next 17 T cell receptor beta chains were all read from a single sample in a study of T cell responses to AZD1222 COVID-19 vaccine. The assay was immunoSEQ multiplex PCR, and TCRdb's table has in-frame clones only and misses some. The table includes 200,000 or so clones, 93% detected once. The sequencing used peripheral blood, collected 28 days after the second AZD1222 dose. These receptors were collected from an adult who received the AZD1222 COVID-19 vaccine.

The chain combines TRBV27 with TRBJ2-1; 10 nucleotides align to TRBD1. CDR1 is MNHEY, CDR2 SMNVEV, per germline (reference sequence). This CDR3 is built from 16 residues. The V and J ends lost 0 bases and 3 bases, in that order; junction bases with no gene match: 2. The CDR3, as DNA: TGTGCCAGCAGTTTATCGACAGGGGGCAGCTACAATGAGCAGTTCTTC. It is translated as CASSLSTGGSYNEQFF.

The chain recombines TRBV5-1 with TRBJ1-2; TRBD1 matches at 9 bases. The CDR3 extends over 14 amino acids. Per the germline V gene, CDR1 is SGHRS and CDR2 is YFSETQ. J was trimmed by 10 bases and V by 2 bases; bases with no gene match: 9. CDR3 sequence: CASSFPGQGRDYTF. The DNA of the CDR3 is TGCGCCAGCAGCTTTCCGGGACAGGGCAGAGACTACACCTTC.

The chain employs TRBV29-1 and TRBJ2-7; the match to TRBD1 covers 12 bases. The CDR3 contains 16 residues. The germline gives CDR1 SQVTM, CDR2 ANQGSEA. Trimming cost V 5 bases and J 4 bases; bases outside gene matches: 12. The CDR3 bases are TGCAGCGTTCTGAAAACCGGGACAGGGGGCCTTTACGAGCAGTACTTC. Translating it yields CSVLKTGTGGLYEQYF.

CDR3 protein: CASSYSGLFAAFF. The DNA for the CDR3 is TGTGCCAGCAGTTACTCAGGGCTGTTTGCAGCTTTCTTT. V usage is TRBV6-5 and J usage is TRBJ1-1; D uncertain. Looked up from germline, CDR1 is MNHEY and CDR2 is SVGAGI. The CDR3 totals 13 residues. Trimming took off 0 bases at V and 10 bases at J, with 12 bases between the two ends.

As concerns this clone: An end of the junction differs from the germline gene, which may be a read error. This chain joins TRBV7-3 and TRBJ1-2; no firm D call. The CDR3 is made up of 11 amino acids. The germline V gene encodes CDR1 SGHTA and CDR2 FQGTGA. CDR3 residues: CASSCRHSNAF. CDR3 DNA sequence: TGTGCCAGCAGCTGCCGCCACTCCAACGCCTTC.

V gene TRBV6-5 combines with J gene TRBJ2-5, with a weak D call TRBD2 (7 bases). V was clipped by 7 bases and J by 5 bases, with 14 bases between them. Per germline, CDR1 MNHEY and CDR2 SVGAGI. CDR3 size: 13 residues. CDR3 bases: TGTGCCAGCAACCCAAGGGGGGGGGAGACCCAGTACTTC. Residues: CASNPRGGETQYF.

This chain connects TRBV6-5 to TRBJ2-4, with 9 bases aligning to TRBD1. Germline values: CDR1 MNHEY, CDR2 SVGAGI. V shed 5 bases, J shed 4 bases, and the junction held 3 bases outside the gene matches. CDR3 length: 14 residues. The CDR3 region is CASSRDREKNIQYF. CDR3 nucleotide sequence: TGTGCCAGCAGTAGGGACAGGGAGAAAAACATTCAGTACTTC.

This clone has a handful of counts. The chain carries TRBV6-1 and TRBJ1-5; 9 bases line up with TRBD1. With V trimmed by 2 bases and J by 10 bases, 15 bases remained unmatched. Germline loops: CDR1 MNHNS, CDR2 SASEGT. The length of the CDR3 is 17 residues. CDR3 in amino acids: CASSEHGTGSSPSPQHF. CDR3 coding DNA: TGTGCCAGCAGTGAACACGGGACAGGGAGTTCACCAAGCCCCCAGCATTTT.

The chain couples TRBV6-5 to TRBJ1-3; D is unclear. Trimming left V 8 bases short and J 2 bases short, with 7 bases between. The length of the CDR3 is 12 residues. The V gene's germline CDR1 is MNHEY and CDR2 SVGAGI. Written as DNA, the CDR3 is TGTGCCAGCGCGATAACTGGAAACACCATATATTTT. This gives the protein CASAITGNTIYF.

The V and J genes are TRBV6-5 and TRBJ1-3, with D unclear. V dropped 0 bases and J dropped 8 bases, with 14 bases sitting between them. CDR3 length: 15 amino acids. Germline CDR1 MNHEY, CDR2 SVGAGI. CDR3 loop: CASSYSDTGRDTIYF. The CDR3 nucleotides are TGTGCCAGCAGTTACTCAGACACCGGTCGAGACACCATATATTTT.

The rearrangement links TRBV7-9 to TRBJ2-7; 10 bases line up with TRBD1. The CDR3 is 15 residues long. V was clipped by 4 bases and J by 4 bases; unmatched bases: 7. Germline CDR1 reads SEHNR; CDR2 reads FQNEAQ (reference sequence). CDR3 sequence: CASSSTGTGVYEQYF. CDR3 nucleotides: TGTGCCAGCAGCTCAACCGGGACAGGGGTTTACGAGCAGTACTTC.

The rearrangement joins TRBV2 to TRBJ1-5; TRBD1 might be the D (5 bases). The CDR3 is 13 residues long. CDR1 and CDR2 from the germline V gene are SNHLY and FYNNEI. Between the trimmed V and J ends, which lost 7 bases and 1 base, there was a span of 8 bases. CDR3 nucleotide sequence: TGTGCCAGCACAGGGAGAAGCAATCAGCCCCAGCATTTT. Translating it yields CASTGRSNQPQHF.

V usage is TRBV5-4 and J usage is TRBJ1-3, with 8 bases identical to TRBD1. Unmatched junction bases numbered 9, after V lost 3 bases and J lost 4 bases. This CDR3 region has 16 residues. Germline CDR1 SGHNT, CDR2 YYREEE (reference sequence). CDR3 sequence: CASSSQGAGGGNTIYF. In DNA, the CDR3 is TGTGCCAGCAGCTCCCAAGGGGCAGGGGGCGGAAACACCATATATTTT.

CDR3 protein: CASSWGSLQETQYF. CDR3 DNA: TGTGCCAGCAGCTGGGGTTCCCTCCAAGAGACCCAGTACTTC. This rearrangement joins TRBV2 to TRBJ2-5; D is ambiguous. The CDR3 contains 14 residues. Germline values: CDR1 SNHLY, CDR2 FYNNEI. V was pared by 6 bases and J by 1 base, with 12 bases between. Looking up the rest from reference TRBV2 and TRBJ2-5 gives the full variable domain: EPEVTQTPSHQVTQMGQEVILRCVPISNHLYFYWYRQILGQKVEFLVSFYNNEISEKSEIFDDQFSVERPDGSNFTLKIRSTKLEDSAMYFCASSWGSLQETQYFGPGTRLLVL.

V gene TRBV6-5 combines with J gene TRBJ1-1; weak D call: TRBD1 (5 bases). CDR3 length: 15 amino acids. Trimming took off 0 bases at V and 1 base at J, with 9 bases between the two ends. CDR1 is MNHEY and CDR2 is SVGAGI in the germline V gene. CDR3 sequence (DNA): TGTGCCAGCAGTTACTCAGTAGGGACGAACACTGAAGCTTTCTTT. Protein: CASSYSVGTNTEAFF.

The CDR3 DNA sequence: TGTGCCAGCAGCTCCAGCGGTCAGCCCCAGCATTTT. Its protein product is CASSSSGQPQHF. The chain couples TRBV11-2 to TRBJ1-5; D is uncertain. Germline assignment: CDR1 SGHAT and CDR2 FQNNGV. Trimming shortened V by 4 bases and J by 6 bases, and 7 bases separated the two germline ends. The CDR3 totals 12 residues.

The V gene is TRBV2, the J gene TRBJ1-5; unclear D gene. The germline gives CDR1 SNHLY, CDR2 FYNNEI. The CDR3 contains 12 residues. The V and J ends lost 9 bases and 5 bases respectively, with 11 bases between them. Here the CDR3 reads CASNPPDQPQHF. The CDR3 nucleotides read TGTGCCAGTAACCCCCCCGATCAGCCCCAGCATTTT.